Listed below are T cell receptor beta chains from one sample, sequenced in a study of T cell changes during pregnancy in multiple sclerosis. The method was immunoSEQ multiplex PCR; TCRdb's version includes in-frame clones alone and lacks a portion of them. The sample yields some 120,000 clones, roughly nine tenths seen once. The sequencing here drew on peripheral blood, taken in the third trimester of pregnancy. These receptors all come from a female donor with multiple sclerosis, enrolled in a pregnancy study. The conserved cysteine and the conserved F or W are not part of the CDR3 here. The order of the fields is V gene, J gene, CDR3 protein.

>TRBV28|TRBJ2-7
ASSASPGQGNEQY
>TRBV19|TRBJ1-5
ASSNHPGQGGQPQH
>TRBV2|TRBJ2-7
ASRGLAGGFYEQY
>TRBV11-2|TRBJ1-3
ASSPSGVGNTIY
>TRBV7-8|TRBJ2-7
ASSLQPGGDEQY
>TRBV1|TRBJ2-3
TSTALEMSGRAVFSDTQY
>TRBV6-6|TRBJ1-5
ASSVQGNQPQH
>TRBV7-2|TRBJ1-2
ASSSLDRGLAGYT
>TRBV2|TRBJ1-2
ASSRGQGYGYT
>TRBV10-3|TRBJ2-1
AISDGMKGIQF
>TRBV18|TRBJ2-4
ASSPQRGDYKNIQY
>TRBV13|TRBJ2-7
ASSWRSYGEQY
>TRBV6-5|TRBJ2-2
ASRLLVRTGELF
>TRBV6-1|TRBJ1-4
ASSEGTQGGEKLF
>TRBV28|TRBJ2-6
ASSFAAGANVLT
>TRBV28|TRBJ1-2
ASRNSGDAYGYT
>TRBV6-1|TRBJ2-7
ASSERRGGEQY
>TRBV5-1|TRBJ2-3
ASSLDSSTDTQY
>TRBV9|TRBJ2-3
ASSVKQGGTDTQY
>TRBV9|TRBJ1-5
ASSLDSRDQPQH
>TRBV6-5|TRBJ1-2
ASTSSGTFNYGYT
>TRBV10-3|TRBJ1-5
AISDGFQPQH
>TRBV28|TRBJ2-4
ASSFRGRSGLAKNIQY
>TRBV30|TRBJ1-5
AWSVQGGQPQH
>TRBV7-8|TRBJ2-1
ASSVQGADSYNEQF
>TRBV4-1|TRBJ1-5
ASSTVGTGVQPQH
>TRBV5-1|TRBJ2-7
ASSYSGGLAGIYEQY
>TRBV29-1|TRBJ2-3
SVETGRTDTQY
>TRBV6-6|TRBJ2-7
ASSRAEGEQY
>TRBV5-1|TRBJ2-3
ASSLSTSEGTDTQY
>TRBV2|TRBJ2-4
ASRGEGLAKNIQY
>TRBV4-2|TRBJ1-4
ASSPRSRGGSEKLF
>TRBV5-5|TRBJ2-1
ASSLRLTYNEQF
>TRBV7-2|TRBJ1-3
ASSRGNTIY
>TRBV18|TRBJ1-1
ASSPQRVMNTEAF
>TRBV28|TRBJ2-1
ASRPGLAPRSSYNEQF
>TRBV9|TRBJ1-1
ASSVEEEATEAF
>TRBV28|TRBJ1-4
ASSLGGENEKLF
>TRBV6-1|TRBJ1-4
ASIRRVATNEKLF
>TRBV18|TRBJ1-1
ASSPLGGTEAF
>TRBV19|TRBJ2-7
ASSMAGRVGSYEQY